Each of the 5 T cell receptor beta chains below was sequenced from the same sample in a study of chemoradiotherapy in HPV16-positive cancers (dated by TCRdb to the early 2020s). The library was produced with the immunoSEQ multiplex PCR assay. Not all clones reach the TCRdb copy of this immuneACCESS table, which keeps in-frame sequences only. Checked studies attribute under half of the gap to unresolved V genes and leave the rest unexplained. Across this sample there are tens of thousands of clones, with about nine tenths seen only once. The top ten hold roughly 4.5% of the sample. This specimen consisted of blood, obtained from a patient who underwent chemoradiotherapy. The receptors derive from a human donor with HPV-associated anogenital cancer.

V gene TRBV11-2 combines with J gene TRBJ2-7; no definite D call. The CDR3 loop spans 16 amino acids. Trimming shortened V by 5 bases and J by 6 bases, and 23 bases separated the two germline ends. Germline V CDR1 and CDR2: SGHAT, FQNNGV. Here the CDR3 reads CASSRVPDGSRSEQYF. The CDR3 region has the DNA TGTGCCAGCAGCAGAGTCCCGGACGGCTCCAGGAGCGAGCAGTACTTC.

The chain employs TRBV29-1 and TRBJ1-4, with D unclear. This CDR3 comprises 12 residues. CDR1 is SQVTM, CDR2 ANQGSEA, per germline. Trimming left V 2 bases short and J 6 bases short, with 7 bases between. The CDR3 DNA is TGCAGCGTTGAATTCGGGGATGAAAAACTGTTTTTT. Translation gives CSVEFGDEKLFF.

This chain uses TRBV19 with TRBJ1-1; D not resolved. CDR3 length equals 13 residues. Germline V gives CDR1 LNHDA, CDR2 SQIVND (reference sequence). V shed 5 bases and J shed 0 bases, with 7 bases lying between them. The CDR3, as DNA: TGTGCCAGTAGTTCCCCCATGAACACTGAAGCTTTCTTT. Amino acid sequence: CASSSPMNTEAFF.

This chain joins TRBV11-2 and TRBJ2-3; D call uncertain. CDR1 SGHAT and CDR2 FQNNGV come from the germline V gene. Trimming cost V 0 bases and J 1 base, with 8 bases left between them. The CDR3 runs 15 residues. As DNA, the CDR3 is TGTGCCAGCAGCTTAGAGGGTACAGGCACAGATACGCAGTATTTT. It codes for CASSLEGTGTDTQYF.

The gene calls are TRBV7-6 and TRBJ1-5; D uncertain. The CDR3 length is 15 residues. The germline V gene encodes CDR1 SGHVS and CDR2 FNYEAQ. The ends were cut back, 5 bases at V and 0 bases at J, with 11 bases in the middle. CDR3 sequence reads: CASSPGVNSNQPQHF. DNA for the CDR3: TGTGCCAGCAGCCCAGGAGTAAATAGCAATCAGCCCCAGCATTTT. The full variable domain, with the rest looked up from reference TRBV7-6 and TRBJ1-5, is GAGVSQSPRYKVTKRGQDVALRCDPISGHVSLYWYRQALGQGPEFLTYFNYEAQQDKSGLPNDRFSAERPEGSISTLTIQRTEQRDSAMYRCASSPGVNSNQPQHFGDGTRLSIL.